The 30 T cell receptor beta chains presented below share a single source sample, sequenced in a study of cytomegalovirus exposure and HLA in healthy donors. PCR was performed using 60 Vbeta and 13 Jbeta primers. Sequencing used immunoSEQ multiplex PCR; TCRdb keeps in-frame clones, though not all of them. The sample lists 150,000 to 200,000 clones; over 75% were seen once. Sequenced: PBMCs. The receptors come from a man aged 35-49 years in good health and CMV-seropositive.

V gene TRBV5-6 combines with J gene TRBJ2-7, with 9 positions matching TRBD1. This CDR3 comprises 14 residues. The junction had 4 bases not matched to a gene; V was cut back by 1 base and J by 5 bases. Looked up from germline, CDR1 is SGHDT and CDR2 is YYEEEE. This chain's CDR3 is CASSLWTGVHEQYF. The CDR3 bases are TGTGCCAGCAGCTTGTGGACAGGGGTCCACGAGCAGTACTTC.

This sequence joins TRBV2 and TRBJ2-7; D is uncertain. This CDR3 has 15 amino acids. Trimming took 4 bases from V and 0 from J, leaving 13 bases between them. Germline assignment: CDR1 SNHLY and CDR2 FYNNEI. In nucleotides, the CDR3 is TGTGCCAGCAGTGTTTCCACCCTTAGCTCCTACGAGCAGTACTTC. This sequence encodes CASSVSTLSSYEQYF.

This clone has a handful of counts. One end of the junction fails to match germline, which may point to a read error. This chain joins TRBV5-1 and TRBJ2-4, with D maybe TRBD2 (7 bases). CDR1 is SGHRS, CDR2 YFSETQ, per germline. The CDR3 is made up of 13 amino acids. DNA of the CDR3: TGCGCCAGCAGCCCGGGGGGCGAAAACAGTCAGTACTTC. Protein sequence: CASSPGGENSQYF.

The J gene is TRBJ2-7, the V gene TRBV27, with D possibly being TRBD1 (5 bases). The CDR3 spans 12 residues. Looked up from germline, CDR1 is MNHEY and CDR2 is SMNVEV (reference sequence). The V gene lost 8 bases and the J gene lost 7 bases, with 15 bases spanning the gap. CDR3 DNA sequence: TGTGCCAGCTCCGACAGATTTGGGGAGCAGTACTTC. This gives the protein CASSDRFGEQYF.

The chain has TRBV7-9 and TRBJ2-3, with 14 bases that match TRBD2. There are 18 residues in the CDR3. Germline lookup yields CDR1 SEHNR and CDR2 FQNEAQ (reference sequence). Trimming removed 4 bases from V and 4 bases from J; junction bases left unmatched: 10. CDR3: CASSSPGTSGRGADTQYF. The CDR3 coding sequence is TGTGCCAGCAGCTCCCCCGGGACTAGCGGGAGAGGGGCAGATACGCAGTATTTT.

The chain recombines TRBV5-1 with TRBJ2-1; 7 bases are a match to TRBD2. CDR3 size: 13 residues. CDR1 and CDR2 from the germline V gene are SGHRS and YFSETQ. Trimming took 5 bases from V and 4 from J; bases not matched to a gene: 3. CDR3 region: CASSLREYNEQFF. The CDR3 DNA follows: TGCGCCAGCAGTCTGCGGGAGTACAATGAGCAGTTCTTC.

The DNA of the CDR3 is TGTGCCAGCAGTGCGTCCCAAGAGACCCAGTACTTC. Translation gives CASSASQETQYF. The chain is built from TRBV2 and TRBJ2-5, with no clear D. Per the germline V gene, CDR1 is SNHLY and CDR2 is FYNNEI. Trimming left V 4 bases short and J 1 base short, with 4 bases between. The CDR3 contains 12 residues.

The chain combines TRBV4-1 with TRBJ2-7; 8 bases are a match to TRBD1. Germline CDR1 is MGHRA and CDR2 is YSYEKL. The length of the CDR3 is 17 residues. V lost 5 bases, J lost 3 bases, and 15 bases stayed unmatched. The CDR3 region is CASSWILGTGLDYEQYF. DNA of the CDR3: TGCGCCAGCAGCTGGATTCTTGGGACAGGCTTAGACTACGAGCAGTACTTC.

V gene TRBV5-6 combines with J gene TRBJ2-7, with D uncertain. Trimming stripped 3 bases from V and 5 bases from J, with 15 bases between. This CDR3 is built from 14 residues. CDR1 SGHDT and CDR2 YYEEEE come from the germline V gene. For the CDR3, the DNA is TGTGCCAGCAGCTACATGACAAGGCCCCACGAGCAGTACTTC. Its translation is CASSYMTRPHEQYF. The full variable domain, with the rest looked up from reference TRBV5-6 and TRBJ2-7, is DAGVTQSPTHLIKTRGQQVTLRCSPKSGHDTVSWYQQALGQGPQFIFQYYEEEERQRGNFPDRFSGHQFPNYSSELNVNALLLGDSALYLCASSYMTRPHEQYFGPGTRLTVT.

The chain employs TRBV7-3 and TRBJ2-3; D unresolved. This CDR3 has 12 amino acids. Germline V gives CDR1 SGHTA, CDR2 FQGTGA. Between the trimmed V and J ends, which lost 8 bases and 0 bases, there was a span of 6 bases. CDR3 coding DNA: TGTGCCAGCGGGCAGAGCACAGATACGCAGTATTTT. This sequence encodes CASGQSTDTQYF.

The chain recombines TRBV28 with TRBJ1-3; unclear D gene. The V gene's germline CDR1 is MDHEN and CDR2 SYDVKM. V was trimmed by 3 bases and J by 2 bases, leaving 8 bases between them. The CDR3 is 14 amino acids. CDR3 residues: CASSLGGTGNTIYF. The CDR3 coding sequence is TGTGCCAGCAGTTTGGGAGGGACTGGAAACACCATATATTTT.

This rearrangement joins TRBV27 to TRBJ2-3; TRBD2 is a possible D gene (6 bases). Germline assignment: CDR1 MNHEY and CDR2 SMNVEV (reference sequence). The length of the CDR3 is 14 residues. V was pared by 3 bases and J by 6 bases, with 13 bases between. DNA of the CDR3: TGTGCCAGCAGTTTGCGGGGTGTTTCGGATACGCAGTATTTT. Its translation: CASSLRGVSDTQYF.

The genes are TRBV6-5 and TRBJ2-5, with 7 bases lining up with TRBD1. Matching the DNA end better, TRBJ2-7 makes the J call doubtful. This CDR3 is 13 amino acids long. Germline CDR1 MNHEY, CDR2 SVGAGI. The chain's CDR3 is CASNRQGYHEQYF. The CDR3 DNA reads as TGTGCCAGCAATAGACAGGGATACCACGAGCAGTACTTC.

There are a few counts of this clone. V and J are TRBV9 and TRBJ2-3; no clear D gene. Deletions cut 6 bases from V and 2 bases from J, with 16 bases between. The CDR3 covers 15 residues. Per the germline V gene, CDR1 is SGDLS and CDR2 is YYNGEE. This CDR3 is CASTRDGEVTDTQYF. The CDR3 nucleotides are TGTGCCAGCACCCGTGACGGAGAGGTCACAGATACGCAGTATTTT.

This chain links TRBV28 with TRBJ1-5; no firm D call. V was cut by 3 bases and J by 2 bases, with 11 bases left in between. The CDR3 loop spans 15 amino acids. The germline V gene has CDR1 MDHEN and CDR2 SYDVKM. The chain's CDR3 is CASSFGSEGNQPQHF. Written as DNA, the CDR3 is TGTGCCAGCAGTTTCGGGTCTGAGGGCAATCAGCCCCAGCATTTT.

This chain connects TRBV4-1 to TRBJ2-3; the D is unclear. Trimming removed 4 bases at V and 1 base at J, with 9 bases between. From germline, CDR1 is MGHRA and CDR2 YSYEKL. This CDR3 is built from 14 residues. In DNA, the CDR3 is TGCGCCAGCAGCCGAGTGGTCCGCACAGATACGCAGTATTTT. Protein sequence: CASSRVVRTDTQYF.

The rearrangement uses TRBV30 and TRBJ2-7, with D perhaps TRBD2 (5 bases). Germline V lookup: CDR1 GTSNPN, CDR2 SVGIG (reference sequence). The CDR3 is 14 residues long. V dropped 1 base and J dropped 5 bases, with 15 bases sitting between them. CDR3 coding DNA: TGTGCCTGGAGTGGTGGAGGATCGCTCGACGAGCAGTACTTC. It encodes CAWSGGGSLDEQYF.

This chain connects TRBV11-2 to TRBJ1-1, with 7 bases matching TRBD1. V lost 3 bases to trimming and J lost 6 bases; unmatched junction nucleotides: 7. Germline CDR1 and CDR2: SGHAT and FQNNGV. This CDR3 comprises 14 residues. CDR3: CASSLRQDRAEAFF. CDR3 in DNA: TGTGCCAGCAGCTTGCGGCAAGACAGGGCTGAAGCTTTCTTT.

The chain couples TRBV25-1 to TRBJ2-1, with 7 bases that match TRBD2. Trimming removed 5 bases from V and 9 bases from J; junction bases left unmatched: 10. Germline V gene sequence: CDR1 MGHDK, CDR2 SYGVNS. The CDR3 totals 14 residues. The CDR3 protein is CASSQREGWSEQFF. The CDR3, as DNA: TGTGCCAGCAGTCAAAGGGAGGGATGGAGTGAGCAGTTCTTC.

The chain employs TRBV9 and TRBJ2-1; 10 bases are a match to TRBD1. Looked up from germline, CDR1 is SGDLS and CDR2 is YYNGEE. The CDR3 runs 15 residues. Trimming took 4 bases from V and 4 from J; bases not matched to a gene: 5. CDR3 in amino acids: CASSSRDRGYNEQFF. CDR3 bases: TGTGCCAGCAGCTCCCGGGACAGGGGATACAATGAGCAGTTCTTC.

The V and J genes are TRBV28 and TRBJ2-7; maybe TRBD1 (6 bases). V was pared by 6 bases and J by 3 bases, with 21 bases between. This CDR3 spans 16 amino acids. Germline CDR1 reads MDHEN; CDR2 reads SYDVKM. CDR3: CASRPPPGTLNYEQYF. The CDR3 DNA reads as TGTGCCAGCAGACCTCCCCCTGGGACATTGAACTACGAGCAGTACTTC.

The V and J genes are TRBV5-1 and TRBJ2-5; TRBD2 is a possible D gene (5 bases). Trimming pared 7 bases from V and 0 bases from J, leaving 16 bases between. Germline values: CDR1 SGHRS, CDR2 YFSETQ. The CDR3 spans 15 residues. The CDR3 coding sequence is TGCGCCAGCTCCCCTACTCCGGGGAACCAAGAGACCCAGTACTTC. This codes for CASSPTPGNQETQYF.

In this sample, this clone turned up once. The V gene is TRBV18, the J gene TRBJ2-3; TRBD1 matches at 10 bases. Germline trimming cut 1 base from V and 2 bases from J; bases unmatched to any gene: 6. CDR3 length: 17 residues. Per the germline V gene, CDR1 is KGHSH and CDR2 is LQKENI. CDR3 nucleotide sequence: TGTGCCAGCTCACCACTTTCGGGACAGGGGCTCACAGATACGCAGTATTTT. It translates to CASSPLSGQGLTDTQYF.

The chain is built from TRBV19 and TRBJ1-4; D unresolved. Germline assignment: CDR1 LNHDA and CDR2 SQIVND (reference sequence). The CDR3 runs to 14 residues. Trimming cost V 9 bases and J 7 bases, with 18 bases left between them. This CDR3 reads CASARAAMGEKLFF. The DNA of the CDR3 is TGTGCCAGCGCTAGAGCTGCTATGGGTGAAAAACTGTTTTTT.

V is TRBV4-1 and J is TRBJ1-1, with 8 bases fitting TRBD1. The CDR3 spans 15 residues. V was clipped by 1 base and J by 2 bases; unmatched bases: 3. Germline CDR1 is MGHRA and CDR2 is YSYEKL. The CDR3 sequence: CASSQVGQGNTEAFF. CDR3 bases: TGCGCCAGCAGCCAAGTAGGACAGGGCAACACTGAAGCTTTCTTT.

This chain uses TRBV5-1 with TRBJ2-5; 9 positions match TRBD2. The junction had 8 bases not matched to a gene; V was cut back by 4 bases and J by 1 base. CDR3 size: 16 residues. Germline V lookup: CDR1 SGHRS, CDR2 YFSETQ. The CDR3 bases are TGCGCCAGCAGCCCTGTAGCGGGAGTCCCCCAAGAGACCCAGTACTTC. Residues: CASSPVAGVPQETQYF.

This chain links TRBV7-3 with TRBJ2-3; maybe TRBD2 (6 bases). V was clipped by 4 bases and J by 0 bases, with 8 bases between them. The CDR3 extends over 14 amino acids. The germline V gene has CDR1 SGHTA and CDR2 FQGTGA. CDR3 sequence reads: CASSWTTSTDTQYF. DNA for the CDR3: TGTGCCAGCAGCTGGACTACCAGCACAGATACGCAGTATTTT.

The chain is built from TRBV7-8 and TRBJ2-7, with 8 bases aligning to TRBD2. The CDR3 sequence is 16 residues long. The J segment lost 7 bases and the V segment lost 5 bases, leaving 16 bases of the junction unmatched. Germline CDR1 reads SGHVS; CDR2 reads FQNEAQ. The CDR3 DNA is TGTGCCAGCAGCACCTCCTTAGCGGGAACCGGCTCGGAGCAGTACTTC. This gives the protein CASSTSLAGTGSEQYF.

This chain uses TRBV23-1 with TRBJ2-1; TRBD1 matches 10 bases. TRBV23-1 is marked as an open reading frame, function uncertain. V dropped 0 bases and J dropped 9; count of bases not matched to a gene: 8. The CDR3 totals 16 residues. The DNA of the CDR3 is TGCGCCAGCAGTCAATCGGGGAGACAGGGGGCAAGTGAGCAGTTCTTC. This gives the protein CASSQSGRQGASEQFF.

The chain employs TRBV7-8 and TRBJ1-1; possibly TRBD1 for D (5 bases). The V gene's germline CDR1 is SGHVS and CDR2 FQNEAQ. The CDR3 is 11 residues long. The V end was cut by 6 bases, the J end by 4 bases, with 6 bases between. CDR3 region: CASSRGTEAFF. The CDR3 nucleotides are TGTGCCAGCAGTAGGGGCACTGAAGCTTTCTTT.